This T cell receptor (beta chain) was captured in a study of PD-1 blockade in classical Hodgkin lymphoma. Study-wide points: CD4+ TCR diversity, unlike CD8+, rose significantly by C4D1. Compared with healthy donors, newly diagnosed patients reportedly showed lower baseline TCR diversity.

Comments on this clone: Its antigen is unknown.

Using immunoSEQ multiplex PCR, the repertoire was profiled, and TCRdb retains in-frame clones only, with some absent. The data show 13,000 or so clones, around nine tenths seen once. Every patient was affected by relapse after autologous stem cell transplantation, while exposure to brentuximab vedotin was not uniform. Complete response, partial response or progressive disease constituted the best response categories observed. Deletions cut 2 bases from V and 6 bases from J, with 16 bases between. This CDR3 is built from 15 residues. Germline lookup yields CDR1 ENHRY and CDR2 SYGVKD. This rearrangement joins TRBV10-3 to TRBJ1-2; D is ambiguous. This receptor was identified in a human donor with classical Hodgkin lymphoma. The sequencing used peripheral blood mononuclear cells (PBMCs), collected at baseline. CDR3 sequence reads: CAISERNSQKDGYTF. The CDR3 coding sequence is TGTGCCATCAGTGAGCGGAACAGCCAAAAAGATGGCTACACCTTC.